This TCR beta chain came from a study of cytomegalovirus exposure and HLA in healthy donors. Across the whole study: Among the 398 genotyped donors, around 81% were placed in the Caucasian-associated ancestry cluster.

This clone appeared a few times. Its antigen is unknown. Findings and caveats of the study: The study recorded over 150 TCR beta chains that were cytomegalovirus-associated. TCR beta V- and J-gene trimming was later associated with a missense DCLRE1C variant. Generally TCR sequences proved uncommon, though certain public TCRs appeared in numerous donors.

Amplification used 60 Vbeta primers and 13 Jbeta primers. Method: immunoSEQ multiplex PCR; TCRdb's copy keeps in-frame clones and lacks some. Of over 65,000 clones in the sample, 67% were seen once. The CDR3 has 13 amino acids. From germline, CDR1 is SGHNT and CDR2 YYREEE (reference sequence). Trimming shortened V by 0 bases and J by 6 bases, and 9 bases separated the two germline ends. This chain links TRBV5-4 with TRBJ1-2; D possibly corresponds to TRBD1 (5 bases). This clonotype was sampled from a woman between 50 and 59 years old in good health and CMV-seropositive. Sequences were obtained from PBMCs. This CDR3 is CASSLGGENGYTF. In nucleotides, the CDR3 is TGTGCCAGCAGCTTGGGGGGGGAGAATGGCTACACCTTC.